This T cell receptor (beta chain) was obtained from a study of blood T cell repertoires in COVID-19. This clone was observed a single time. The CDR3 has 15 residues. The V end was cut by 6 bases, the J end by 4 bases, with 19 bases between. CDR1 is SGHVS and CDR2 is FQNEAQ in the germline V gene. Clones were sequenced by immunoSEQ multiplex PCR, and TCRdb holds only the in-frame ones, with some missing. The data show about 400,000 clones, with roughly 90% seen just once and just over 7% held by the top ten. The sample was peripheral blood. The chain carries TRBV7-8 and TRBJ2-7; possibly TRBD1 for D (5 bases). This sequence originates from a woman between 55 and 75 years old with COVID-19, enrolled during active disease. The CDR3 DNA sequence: TGTGCCAGCAGTCCATCGACAGCCATGCCTTACGAGCAGTACTTC. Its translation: CASSPSTAMPYEQYF.